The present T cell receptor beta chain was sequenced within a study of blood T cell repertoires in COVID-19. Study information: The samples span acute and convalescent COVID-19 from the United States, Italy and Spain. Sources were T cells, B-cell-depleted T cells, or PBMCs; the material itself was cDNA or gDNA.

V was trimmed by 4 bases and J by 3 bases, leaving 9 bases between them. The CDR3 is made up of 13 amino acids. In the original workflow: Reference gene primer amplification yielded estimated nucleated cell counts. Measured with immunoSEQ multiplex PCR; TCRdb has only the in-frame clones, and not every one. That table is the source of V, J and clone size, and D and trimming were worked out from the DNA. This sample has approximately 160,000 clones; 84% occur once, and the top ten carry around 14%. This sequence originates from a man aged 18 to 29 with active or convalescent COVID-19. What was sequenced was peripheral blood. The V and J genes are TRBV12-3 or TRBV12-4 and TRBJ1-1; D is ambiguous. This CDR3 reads CASSSDIYTEAFF. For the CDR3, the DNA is TGTGCCAGCAGTTCTGACATCTACACTGAAGCTTTCTTT.